This T cell receptor beta chain derives from a study of T cell changes during pregnancy in multiple sclerosis. Trimming cost V 4 bases and J 0 bases, with 16 bases left between them. The V gene's germline CDR1 is SGHRS and CDR2 YFSETQ. This CDR3 spans 16 amino acids. Using immunoSEQ multiplex PCR, the repertoire was profiled, and TCRdb retains in-frame clones only, with some absent. The sample has 40,000 to 50,000 clones, 80% to 90% seen once. The material was CD4+ T cells from peripheral blood mononuclear cells, obtained in the first trimester of pregnancy. This rearrangement joins TRBV5-1 to TRBJ2-5, with D tentatively TRBD1 (6 bases). The receptor was isolated from a female donor with multiple sclerosis, enrolled in a pregnancy study. The CDR3 here is CASSRSFRDNQETQYF. Here the CDR3 DNA reads TGCGCCAGCAGCCGATCATTCCGGGACAACCAAGAGACCCAGTACTTC. Variable domain in full (rest from reference TRBV5-1 and TRBJ2-5): KAGVTQTPRYLIKTRGQQVTLSCSPISGHRSVSWYQQTPGQGLQFLFEYFSETQRNKGNFPGRFSGRQFSNSRSEMNVSTLELGDSALYLCASSRSFRDNQETQYFGPGTRLLVL.